The rows below give T cell receptor beta chains drawn from one sample of a study of liver allograft versus peripheral blood T cells. TCRdb itself ran the reads through MiXCR, one entry per CDR3 protein. In the table there are around 12,000 distinct CDR3 sequences, 28% of which are singletons. The origin of the receptors is a human patient who had a liver transplant. Part of the T cells may come from the graft donor. CDR3s include the opening cysteine and the closing phenylalanine or tryptophan.

cdr3_aa j_call v_call
CASSQVNEQFF TRBJ2-1 TRBV5-6
CASSRVGGWGEQYF TRBJ2-7 TRBV6-2/TRBV6-3
CASSLYGSRNQPQHF TRBJ1-5 TRBV27
CATSRVSNTGELFF TRBJ2-2 TRBV15
CSGKGSTGELFF TRBJ2-2 TRBV20-1
CASSPYPTGRATNEKLFF TRBJ1-4 TRBV6-6
CASSQREGEKLFF TRBJ1-4 TRBV12-3/TRBV12-4
CASSLGLAGVGDTQYF TRBJ2-3 TRBV5-6
CSAGQVLETQYF TRBJ2-5 TRBV20-1
CASRGSTGANYGYTF TRBJ1-2 TRBV10-3